This TCR beta chain was captured by sequencing in a study of control samples from healthy donors and cancer patients (dated by TCRdb to the early 2020s). This clone is a singleton in its sample. Its cognate antigen has yet to be identified. No much larger clonotype is one base removed from it; base qualities were not supplied. From the cysteine up to the phenylalanine, the CDR3 has a length of 15 residues. Only the CDR3 portion is preserved as DNA: 45 bases, with reading frame beginning at the first base. Trimming costs V 4 bases and J 2 bases, and their ends lie 15 bases apart. The germline V gene gives CDR1 as SGHRS and CDR2 as YFSETQ. To prepare the library, the immunoSEQ multiplex PCR assay was applied. What TCRdb holds here is the immuneACCESS table cut down to in-frame rearrangements. Part of the clones is not present; checked against another copy, under half of the missing clones reflect an unresolved V gene, and the others are unexplained. This sample has fewer than 90,000 clones in its table, and around 90% of those were observed once. The ten largest make up roughly 2% of the sample.

The clonotype was recovered from a woman in her fifties or sixties with head and neck cancer. The chain was built from TRBV5-1 and TRBJ1-1, with the D gene not confidently named. Sequencing was done on a sample of PBMCs. The nucleotide sequence reads TGCGCCAGCAGCCCGAACGGGCCCCCTAACACTGAAGCTTTCTTT. It specifies CASSPNGPPNTEAFF.